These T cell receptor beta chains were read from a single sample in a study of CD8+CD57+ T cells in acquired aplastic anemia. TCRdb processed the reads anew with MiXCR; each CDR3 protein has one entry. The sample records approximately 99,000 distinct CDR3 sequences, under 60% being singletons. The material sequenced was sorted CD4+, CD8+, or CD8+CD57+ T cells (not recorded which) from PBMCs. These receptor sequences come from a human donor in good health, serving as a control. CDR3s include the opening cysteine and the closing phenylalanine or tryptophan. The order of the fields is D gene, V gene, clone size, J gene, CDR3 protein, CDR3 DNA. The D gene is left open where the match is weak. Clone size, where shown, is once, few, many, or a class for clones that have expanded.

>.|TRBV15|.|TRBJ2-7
CATSRAAGNYEQYF
TGTGCCACCAGCAGAGCGGCAGGGAACTACGAGCAGTACTTC
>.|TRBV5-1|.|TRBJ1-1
CASSPYGDTLNTEAFF
TGCGCCAGCAGCCCATACGGGGATACCTTGAACACTGAAGCTTTCTTT
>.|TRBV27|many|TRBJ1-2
CASSFAQGSGYTF
TGTGCCAGCAGTTTCGCCCAGGGTTCTGGCTACACCTTC
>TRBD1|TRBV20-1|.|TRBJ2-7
CSAIPTGTLREQYF
TGCAGTGCTATACCGACAGGGACCCTCCGCGAGCAGTACTTC
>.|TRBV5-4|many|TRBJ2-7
CASSGDRSSYEQYF
TGTGCCAGCAGTGGGGACCGTAGCTCCTACGAGCAGTACTTC
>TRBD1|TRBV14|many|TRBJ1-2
CASSQEVGTGGFGYTF
TGTGCCAGCAGCCAGGAAGTGGGGACAGGGGGCTTTGGCTACACCTTC
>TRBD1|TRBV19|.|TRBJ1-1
CASRPDRDTEAFF
TGTGCCAGTAGACCGGACAGGGACACTGAAGCTTTCTTT
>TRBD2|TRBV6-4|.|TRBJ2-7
CASSQSGGGAVEQYF
TGTGCCAGCAGCCAAAGCGGCGGGGGGGCGGTCGAGCAGTACTTC
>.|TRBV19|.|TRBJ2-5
CASSWGQGGYEETQYF
TGTGCCAGTAGTTGGGGGCAGGGGGGGTACGAGGAGACCCAGTACTTC
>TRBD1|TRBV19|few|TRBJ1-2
CASSTRTGDNYGYTF
TGTGCCAGTAGTACCCGGACAGGGGACAACTATGGCTACACCTTC
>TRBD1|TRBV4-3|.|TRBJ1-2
CASSPGTGPPYGHTF
TGCGCCAGCAGCCCGGGGACAGGTCCACCCTATGGCCACACCTTC
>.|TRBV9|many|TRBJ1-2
CASSVTGTPNYGYTF
TGTGCCAGCAGCGTGACCGGGACACCTAACTATGGCTACACCTTC
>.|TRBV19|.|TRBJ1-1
CASSIAGGSTEAFF
TGTGCCAGTAGTATAGCGGGAGGGAGCACTGAAGCTTTCTTT
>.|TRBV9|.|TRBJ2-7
CASSVAWHSYEQYF
TGTGCCAGCAGCGTAGCATGGCACTCCTACGAGCAGTACTTC
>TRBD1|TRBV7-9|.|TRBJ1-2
CASSQTGDGYTF
TGTGCCAGCAGCCAGACAGGGGATGGCTACACCTTC
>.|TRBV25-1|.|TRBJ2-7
CASSGGGRRTYEQYF
TGTGCCAGCAGTGGGGGGGGCAGGCGAACCTACGAGCAGTACTTC
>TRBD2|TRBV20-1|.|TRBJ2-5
CSARGTSSQETQYF
TGCAGTGCTAGGGGGACTAGCAGCCAAGAGACCCAGTACTTC
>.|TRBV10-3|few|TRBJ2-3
CAISDGPSTDTQYF
TGTGCCATCTCGGACGGACCTAGCACAGATACGCAGTATTTT
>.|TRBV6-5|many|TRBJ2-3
CASSYRGTDTQYF
TGTGCCAGCAGTTACCGGGGCACAGATACGCAGTATTTT
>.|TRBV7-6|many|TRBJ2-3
CASSLAPTDTQYF
TGTGCCAGCAGCTTAGCCCCCACAGATACGCAGTATTTT
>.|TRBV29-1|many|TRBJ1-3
CSGKTDGGNTIYF
TGCAGCGGAAAGACGGACGGGGGAAACACCATATATTTT
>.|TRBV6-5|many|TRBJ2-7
CASSYAGEQYF
TGTGCCAGCAGTTACGCGGGCGAGCAGTACTTC
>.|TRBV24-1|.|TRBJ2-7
CATSEGDLDEQYF
TGTGCCACCAGTGAAGGGGATTTGGACGAGCAGTACTTC
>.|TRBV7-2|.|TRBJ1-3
CASSVRRGNTIYF
TGTGCCAGCAGCGTGCGTCGGGGAAACACCATATATTTT
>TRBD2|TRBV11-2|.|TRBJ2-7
CASSPRRLAGGLVGYEQYF
TGTGCCAGCAGCCCCCGTCGGCTAGCGGGGGGGTTAGTTGGCTACGAGCAGTACTTC
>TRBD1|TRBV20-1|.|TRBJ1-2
CSAWDRDGYTF
TGCAGTGCTTGGGACAGGGATGGCTACACCTTC
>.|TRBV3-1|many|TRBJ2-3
CASSQVGGSTDTQYF
TGTGCCAGCAGCCAAGTCGGGGGCAGCACAGATACGCAGTATTTT
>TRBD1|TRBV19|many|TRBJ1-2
CASSIGTGGFIYGYTF
TGTGCCAGTAGTATTGGGACAGGGGGCTTTATCTATGGCTACACCTTC
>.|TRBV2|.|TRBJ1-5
CASTGQINQPQHF
TGTGCCAGCACTGGACAGATCAATCAGCCCCAGCATTTT
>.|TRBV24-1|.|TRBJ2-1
CATSRDAYNEQFF
TGTGCCACCAGCAGGGACGCCTACAATGAGCAGTTCTTC
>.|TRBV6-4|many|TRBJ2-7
CASSDSTPDYEQYF
TGTGCCAGCAGTGACTCGACTCCGGACTACGAGCAGTACTTC
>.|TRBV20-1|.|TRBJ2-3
CSARLAPSTDTQYF
TGCAGTGCTAGACTAGCGCCAAGCACAGATACGCAGTATTTT
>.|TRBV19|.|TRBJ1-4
CATNEKLFF
TGTGCAACTAATGAAAAACTGTTTTTT
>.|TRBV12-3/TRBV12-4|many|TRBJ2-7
CASGGLEQYF
TGTGCCAGCGGGGGTCTCGAGCAGTACTTC
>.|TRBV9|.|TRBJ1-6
CASSARGNSPLHF
TGTGCTAGCAGCGCCCGTGGGAATTCACCCCTCCACTTT
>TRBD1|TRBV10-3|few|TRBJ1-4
CASSVIRDRPTNEKLFF
TGTGCCAGCAGTGTCATCCGGGACAGACCAACTAATGAAAAACTGTTTTTT
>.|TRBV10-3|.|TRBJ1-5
CATNGGIDQPQHF
TGTGCCACCAATGGAGGGATAGATCAGCCCCAGCATTTT
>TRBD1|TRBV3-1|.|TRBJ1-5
CASSPSDPRTGVAQPQHF
TGTGCCAGCAGCCCCTCCGATCCGCGGACAGGGGTAGCTCAGCCCCAGCATTTT
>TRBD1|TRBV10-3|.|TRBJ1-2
CAAATGTGVYGYTF
TGTGCCGCCGCTACCGGGACAGGGGTCTATGGCTACACCTTC
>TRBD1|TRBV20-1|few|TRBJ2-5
CSATGQGKETQCF
TGCAGTGCTACCGGACAGGGAAAAGAGACCCAGTGCTTC
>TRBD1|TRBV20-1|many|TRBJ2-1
CSARVLRGRSYNEQFF
TGCAGTGCTAGAGTATTAAGGGGGCGCTCCTACAATGAGCAGTTCTTC
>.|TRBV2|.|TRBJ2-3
CASRVGGLGNEQYF
TGTGCCAGCAGAGTTGGGGGCCTGGGGAATGAGCAGTATTTT
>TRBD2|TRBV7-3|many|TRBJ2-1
CASSPGGRPNEQFF
TGTGCCAGCAGCCCCGGGGGGAGGCCCAATGAGCAGTTCTTC
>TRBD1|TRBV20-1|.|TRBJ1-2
CSAGQGEGNYGYTF
TGCAGTGCAGGACAGGGGGAGGGTAACTATGGCTACACCTTC
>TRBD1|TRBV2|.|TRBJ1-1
CASSAGQYEAFF
TGTGCCAGCAGTGCGGGACAGTATGAAGCTTTCTTT
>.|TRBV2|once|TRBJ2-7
CASSDLSLPSYEQYF
TGTGCCAGCAGCGACCTATCCTTACCCTCCTACGAGCAGTACTTC
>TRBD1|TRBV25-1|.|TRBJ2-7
CASSRTGAPNEQYF
TGTGCCAGCAGCCGGACAGGGGCTCCCAACGAGCAGTACTTC
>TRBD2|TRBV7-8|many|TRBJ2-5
CASSSILAGGGETQYF
TGTGCCAGCAGCTCGATACTAGCGGGGGGTGGGGAGACCCAGTACTTC
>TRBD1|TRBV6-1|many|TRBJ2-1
CASSQGADNEQFF
TGTGCCAGCAGTCAGGGGGCCGACAATGAGCAGTTCTTC
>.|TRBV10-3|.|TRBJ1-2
CAISEEGYGYTF
TGTGCCATCAGTGAGGAGGGCTATGGCTATACCTTC
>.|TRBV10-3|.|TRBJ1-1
CAISRMGGTEAFF
TGTGCCATCAGTCGTATGGGGGGCACTGAAGCTTTCTTT